The text below deals with one T cell receptor beta chain. Its antigen is as yet unknown. This CDR3 spans 14 amino acids. J lost 7 bases, V lost 1 base, and 3 bases had no gene match. CDR1 is SGHVS, CDR2 FQNEAQ, per germline. The sample is drawn from a study of cytomegalovirus exposure and HLA in healthy donors. PCR was performed using 60 Vbeta and 13 Jbeta primers. Assay: immunoSEQ multiplex PCR; the TCRdb copy retains only in-frame clones and omits some. The sample contains tens of thousands of clones, just under 90% of which appear only once. Points from the study as a whole: Indistinguishable V segments such as TRBV6-2 and TRBV6-3 were excluded. Whilst most TCR sequences proved rare, a subset of public TCRs occurred across many donors.

The rearrangement links TRBV7-8 to TRBJ1-5, with 8 bases matching TRBD1. Sequencing was carried out using PBMCs. The sequence was collected from a boy aged 10-17 years in good health and CMV-seronegative. The CDR3: CASSLGTGNQPQHF. CDR3 sequence (DNA): TGTGCCAGCAGCTTAGGGACAGGGAACCAGCCCCAGCATTTT.